These 19 T cell receptor beta chains were sequenced from one sample in a study of shared clonotypes between healthy human individuals. TCRdb's table, derived via immunoSEQ multiplex PCR, lists solely in-frame clones and lacks some. The sample comprises 1.6 million or so clones, roughly 96% of which are singletons, and approximately 1% rests with the top ten. Sequenced sample: naive CD4+ T cells sorted from blood. Subset of the sample: CD45RA+ positively selected. Receptors were obtained from a man aged 30-40 years in good health.

The chain recombines TRBV19 with TRBJ2-1, with 7 nucleotides matching TRBD2. The ends lost 8 bases at V and 3 bases at J; junction bases unmatched: 1. The length of the CDR3 is 12 residues. The germline V gene encodes CDR1 LNHDA and CDR2 SQIVND (reference sequence). CDR3 nucleotides: TGTGCCAGTGCGGGGGACTACAATGAGCAGTTCTTC. Translating gives CASAGDYNEQFF.

This chain links TRBV19 with TRBJ1-1; unclear D gene. Germline V gives CDR1 LNHDA, CDR2 SQIVND (reference sequence). The germline V and J ends were trimmed by 3 bases and 6 bases, with 14 bases remaining between them. This CDR3 has 14 residues. The CDR3: CASSIREPDPEAFF. In nucleotides, the CDR3 is TGTGCCAGTAGTATCCGCGAGCCCGATCCTGAAGCTTTCTTT.

The chain has TRBV27 and TRBJ2-7; 7 nucleotides match TRBD2. This CDR3 region has 15 residues. The J segment lost 0 bases and the V segment lost 4 bases, leaving 6 bases of the junction unmatched. Germline CDR1 MNHEY, CDR2 SMNVEV (reference sequence). The CDR3 region is CASSYFGGSSYEQYF. CDR3 DNA: TGTGCCAGCAGTTATTTTGGCGGGAGCTCCTACGAGCAGTACTTC.

This clone was observed a single time. The rearrangement uses TRBV2 and TRBJ1-3; 8 positions match TRBD1. The CDR3 totals 16 residues. Germline-derived CDR1 and CDR2 are SNHLY and FYNNEI. The V segment lost 6 bases and the J segment 4 bases; nucleotides outside the gene matches: 11. This CDR3 reads CASRADRVLKGNTIYF. The DNA of the CDR3 is TGTGCCAGCAGGGCGGACAGGGTGTTGAAGGGAAACACCATATATTTT.

The chain uses TRBV19 and TRBJ1-2, with TRBD1 matching over 9 bases. Unmatched junction bases numbered 6, after V lost 5 bases and J lost 5 bases. Germline CDR1 and CDR2: LNHDA and SQIVND (reference sequence). The CDR3 contains 14 residues. CDR3 region: CASSATGGDYGYTF. The DNA for the CDR3 is TGTGCCAGTAGTGCAACAGGGGGCGATTATGGCTACACCTTC. The full variable domain, completed using reference TRBV19 and TRBJ1-2, is DGGITQSPKYLFRKEGQNVTLSCEQNLNHDAMYWYRQDPGQGLRLIYYSQIVNDFQKGDIAEGYSVSREKKESFPLTVTSAQKNPTAFYLCASSATGGDYGYTFGSGTRLTVV.

The gene calls are TRBV7-2 and TRBJ1-5; D ambiguous. Germline-derived CDR1 and CDR2 are SGHTA and FQGNSA. The CDR3 loop spans 13 amino acids. Trimming cost V 5 bases and J 6 bases, with 11 bases left between them. CDR3 sequence: CASSQSGGQPQHF. The CDR3 DNA reads as TGTGCCAGCAGCCAATCCGGCGGTCAGCCCCAGCATTTT.

The J gene is TRBJ1-3, the V gene TRBV14; TRBD1 might be the D (5 bases). The CDR3 runs to 15 residues. The V end was cut by 0 bases, the J end by 2 bases, with 8 bases between. Germline V gives CDR1 SGHDN, CDR2 FVKESK. CDR3 DNA: TGTGCCAGCAGCCAAGATCAAGGGGCTGGAAACACCATATATTTT. Amino acid sequence: CASSQDQGAGNTIYF.

This clone has only a few counts. In DNA, the CDR3 is TGCGCCAGCAGCTTGGAAGGGTTCGGCGGGGAGCTGTTTTTT. Amino acids: CASSLEGFGGELFF. The rearrangement links TRBV5-1 to TRBJ2-2; D gene uncertain. Germline assignment: CDR1 SGHRS and CDR2 YFSETQ. This CDR3 contains 14 residues. V was pared by 0 bases and J by 7 bases, with 10 bases between.

The chain carries TRBV2 and TRBJ1-4; unclear D gene. V gave up 4 bases and J gave up 15 bases, with 15 bases separating them. The CDR3 extends over 12 amino acids. CDR1 and CDR2 from the germline V gene are SNHLY and FYNNEI. CDR3 sequence (DNA): TGTGCCAGCAGTGGAACCTCCTCGAGGTTGTTTTTT. Its protein is CASSGTSSRLFF. Using reference TRBV2 and TRBJ1-4 for the parts outside the CDR3, the full variable domain is EPEVTQTPSHQVTQMGQEVILRCVPISNHLYFYWYRQILGQKVEFLVSFYNNEISEKSEIFDDQFSVERPDGSNFTLKIRSTKLEDSAMYFCASSGTSSRLFFGSGTQLSVL.

Of note for this clone: This CDR3 is also generated by other DNA sequences in the sample. The chain couples TRBV6-5 to TRBJ2-5; D tentatively fits TRBD1 or TRBD2 (5 bases each). Germline V gives CDR1 MNHEY, CDR2 SVGAGI. The CDR3 is made up of 12 amino acids. The V end was cut by 5 bases, the J end by 5 bases, with 9 bases between. As DNA, the CDR3 is TGTGCCAGCAGTCAGGGACGCGAGACCCAGTACTTC. This encodes CASSQGRETQYF.

V gene TRBV6-5 combines with J gene TRBJ2-1; 9 nucleotides line up with TRBD2. This CDR3 is built from 14 residues. Per germline, CDR1 MNHEY and CDR2 SVGAGI. V was clipped by 4 bases and J by 6 bases; unmatched bases: 4. Here the CDR3 DNA reads TGTGCCAGCAGTTTTCTAGCGGGAACCAATGAGCAGTTCTTC. It is translated as CASSFLAGTNEQFF.

CDR3 DNA: TGTGCCAGCAGTCAGGTTAACGAGCAGTTCTTC. This codes for CASSQVNEQFF. The V gene is TRBV2, the J gene TRBJ2-1, with D uncertain. Germline lookup yields CDR1 SNHLY and CDR2 FYNNEI. The CDR3 extends over 11 amino acids. Between the trimmed V and J ends, which lost 5 bases and 10 bases, there was a span of 9 bases. The variable domain in full, with the rest retrieved from reference TRBV2 and TRBJ2-1, is EPEVTQTPSHQVTQMGQEVILRCVPISNHLYFYWYRQILGQKVEFLVSFYNNEISEKSEIFDDQFSVERPDGSNFTLKIRSTKLEDSAMYFCASSQVNEQFFGPGTRLTVL.

The CDR3 DNA sequence: TGTGCCAGCAGCCACGATGGGCGGAGTTACTACGAGCAGTACTTC. It specifies CASSHDGRSYYEQYF. This sequence joins TRBV5-6 and TRBJ2-7, with D unclear. Germline assignment: CDR1 SGHDT and CDR2 YYEEEE. V gave up 4 bases and J gave up 3 bases, with 17 bases separating them. CDR3 length: 15 residues.

This chain uses TRBV27 with TRBJ2-2; D remains unclear. This CDR3 spans 14 amino acids. V was cut by 6 bases and J by 6 bases, with 14 bases left in between. The V gene's germline CDR1 is MNHEY and CDR2 SMNVEV (reference sequence). CDR3 bases: TGTGCCAGCAGACAAACACCCCTGGCCGGGGAGCTGTTTTTT. It translates to CASRQTPLAGELFF.

This clone was seen once. V is TRBV5-5 and J is TRBJ2-7; TRBD1 might be the D (5 bases). Germline values: CDR1 SGHKS, CDR2 YYEKEE (reference sequence). V shed 2 bases and J shed 4 bases, with 13 bases lying between them. This CDR3 has 14 residues. The CDR3 DNA reads TGTGCCAGCAGCTTTCAGGCAGGGTGGTACGAGCAGTACTTC. It codes for CASSFQAGWYEQYF.

The chain carries TRBV11-2 and TRBJ2-1; 8 nucleotides agree with TRBD2. Germline CDR1 is SGHAT and CDR2 is FQNNGV. Trimming took 5 bases from V and 13 from J; bases not matched to a gene: 7. The CDR3 spans 12 residues. The CDR3 sequence: CASSRGGTEQFF. DNA for the CDR3: TGTGCCAGCAGCCGCGGGGGGACGGAACAGTTCTTC.

The CDR3 DNA follows: TGTGCCAGCAGTCCCTTAGACAGGGATCGTACTGAAGCTTTCTTT. Protein product: CASSPLDRDRTEAFF. The gene calls are TRBV28 and TRBJ1-1; 7 bases match TRBD1. J was trimmed by 5 bases and V by 5 bases; bases with no gene match: 11. The CDR3 extends over 15 amino acids. The germline V gene encodes CDR1 MDHEN and CDR2 SYDVKM.

This chain links TRBV7-8 with TRBJ2-3, with D uncertain. Germline V gives CDR1 SGHVS, CDR2 FQNEAQ. This CDR3 comprises 12 residues. V lost 5 bases and J 4 bases, leaving 7 bases between the germline ends. CDR3 sequence (DNA): TGTGCCAGCAGCCACCGGGCAGATACGCAGTATTTT. Its translation: CASSHRADTQYF.

As DNA, the CDR3 is TGTGCCAGCAGAGTTTTGGGGACAGGGAACACCGGGGAGCTGTTTTTT. It codes for CASRVLGTGNTGELFF. V usage is TRBV27 and J usage is TRBJ2-2, with TRBD1 matching 8 bases. The CDR3 spans 16 residues. Germline loops: CDR1 MNHEY, CDR2 SMNVEV (reference sequence). V lost 6 bases and J lost 1; bases outside the gene matches: 7.